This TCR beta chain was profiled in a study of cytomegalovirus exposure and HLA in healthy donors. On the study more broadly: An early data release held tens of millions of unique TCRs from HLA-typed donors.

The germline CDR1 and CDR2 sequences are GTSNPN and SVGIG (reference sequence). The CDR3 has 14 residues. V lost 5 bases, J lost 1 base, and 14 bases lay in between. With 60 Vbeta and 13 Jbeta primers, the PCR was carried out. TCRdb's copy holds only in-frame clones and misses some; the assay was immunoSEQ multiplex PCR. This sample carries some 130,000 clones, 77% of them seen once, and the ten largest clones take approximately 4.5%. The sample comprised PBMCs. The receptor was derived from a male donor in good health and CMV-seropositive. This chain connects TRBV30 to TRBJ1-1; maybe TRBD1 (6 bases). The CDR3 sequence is CAWVPTGRNTEAFF. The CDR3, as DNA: TGTGCCTGGGTACCGACAGGTCGGAACACTGAAGCTTTCTTT.